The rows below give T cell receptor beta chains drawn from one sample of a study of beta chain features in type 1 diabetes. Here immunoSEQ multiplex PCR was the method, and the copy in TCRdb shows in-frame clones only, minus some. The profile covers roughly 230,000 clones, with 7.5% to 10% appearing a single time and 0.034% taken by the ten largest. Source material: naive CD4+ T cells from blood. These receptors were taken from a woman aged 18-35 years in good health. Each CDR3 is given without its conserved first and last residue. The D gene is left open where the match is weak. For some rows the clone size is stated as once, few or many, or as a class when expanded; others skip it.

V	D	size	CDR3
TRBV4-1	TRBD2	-	ASQLAGTDTQY
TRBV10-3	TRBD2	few	AISAPTSGSNEQF
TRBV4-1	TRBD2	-	ASSQAPRGSGDTDTQY
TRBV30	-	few	AWSPTWGGPNEKLF
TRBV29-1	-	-	SVQTLMAVPEAF
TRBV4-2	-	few	ASSQEASGNQPQH
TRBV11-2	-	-	ASSFRGPSQETQY
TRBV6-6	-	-	ASRKEPGGGHTEAF
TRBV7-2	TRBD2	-	ASSLGLAGGQDEQY
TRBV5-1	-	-	ASSFEGPTSEAF
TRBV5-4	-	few	ASTLRAEGNTIY
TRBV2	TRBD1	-	ASSEGTGFGYT
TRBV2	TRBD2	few	ASRGLAGGNEQF
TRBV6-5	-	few	ASQTGSSSYNEQF
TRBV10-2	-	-	ASTGGYGYT
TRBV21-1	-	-	ASSKDRSAGRLYNEQF
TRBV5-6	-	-	ASSLFGGETQY
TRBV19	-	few	ASSRAGGPSTGELF
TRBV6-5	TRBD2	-	ASSYSGLAVGASQY
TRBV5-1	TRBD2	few	ASRTSGDTQY
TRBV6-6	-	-	ASSYMARSPVEQY
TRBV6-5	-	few	ASRRGEKLF
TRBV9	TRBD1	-	ASSVGGQSYSPLH
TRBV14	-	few	ASSQAGYGYT
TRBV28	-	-	ASSSQGAGYT
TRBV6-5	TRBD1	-	ASRTDRGQLKTQY
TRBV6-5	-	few	ASSAIGGRSEKLF
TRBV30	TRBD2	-	AWSVRRREFYEQY
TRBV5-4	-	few	ASSWATARETQY
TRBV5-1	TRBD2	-	ASRLAGTRQETQY